One and the same sample provided the 32 T cell receptor beta chains below, sequenced in a study of T cell repertoires in cytomegalovirus infection. TCRdb independently ran MiXCR on the reads; one entry per CDR3 protein. The sample yields hundreds of thousands of distinct CDR3 sequences, about 28% seen once. Which antigens these TCRs recognize remains unknown. Sample: cultured PBMCs, taken from culture after CMV antigen stimulation. The receptors here all came from a human donor in good health (CMV status not recorded). Some clones in this sample may be carry-over from other donors' samples.

The chain is built from TRBV6-6 and TRBJ2-7, with D possibly matching TRBD1 (6 bases). Between the trimmed V and J ends, which lost 8 bases and 2 bases, there was a span of 10 bases. CDR1 and CDR2 from the germline V gene are MNHNY and SVGAGI (reference sequence). This CDR3 region has 12 residues. The CDR3 reads CASADRTYEQYF. The CDR3 DNA is TGTGCCAGCGCCGACAGGACCTACGAGCAGTACTTC.

The rearrangement joins TRBV24-1 to TRBJ2-5; a possible D gene is TRBD1 (8 bases). The CDR3 covers 16 residues. Germline V gene data show CDR1 as KGHDR and CDR2 as SFDVKD. V dropped 3 bases and J dropped 7 bases, with 20 bases sitting between them. The CDR3 nucleotides read TGTGCCACCAGTGATGCTACAGGGGGGGGATTGGGGACCCAGTACTTC. Its translation is CATSDATGGGLGTQYF.

This clonotype turned up a few times. V and J are TRBV19 and TRBJ2-1; 9 bases agree with TRBD2. Germline-derived CDR1 and CDR2 are LNHDA and SQIVND (reference sequence). After removal of 1 base from V and 8 bases from J, the junction contained 9 bases not matched to a gene. The CDR3 sequence is 16 residues long. In nucleotides, the CDR3 is TGTGCCAGTAGTATAGGAAACCGCGGGGGGGCCCATGAGCAGTTCTTC. Residues: CASSIGNRGGAHEQFF.

The rearrangement joins TRBV10-1 to TRBJ1-5; the D is unclear. The CDR3 is made up of 15 amino acids. In germline, CDR1 is WNHNN, CDR2 SYGVQD (reference sequence). Trimming removed 0 bases from V and 2 bases from J, with 8 bases in between. CDR3 amino acids: CASSESKRGNQPQHF. The DNA for the CDR3 is TGCGCCAGCAGTGAGTCGAAGAGGGGCAATCAGCCCCAGCATTTT.

This clonotype has a count of ten or more. The V call is TRBV7-8, the J call TRBJ2-7, with D perhaps TRBD2 (6 bases). The CDR3 totals 16 residues. Germline lookup yields CDR1 SGHVS and CDR2 FQNEAQ. The V gene lost 3 bases and the J gene lost 5 bases, with 20 bases spanning the gap. CDR3 sequence (DNA): TGTGCCAGCAGCTTCGGGGGAGGCTCCGCTAGGCACGAGCAGTACTTC. Its translation: CASSFGGGSARHEQYF.

This clonotype was seen once. The chain recombines TRBV12-5 with TRBJ1-5, with 10 positions matching TRBD1. Per germline, CDR1 LGHNT and CDR2 FRNRAP. V shed 0 bases, J shed 11 bases, and the junction held 16 bases outside the gene matches. The CDR3 loop spans 18 amino acids. The CDR3, as DNA: TGTGCTAGTGGTTTGGTAAGGGGACAGGGGTCTAATTTCTTTGCCCAGCATTTT. This codes for CASGLVRGQGSNFFAQHF.

J is TRBJ1-2 and V is TRBV28; D gene uncertain. Germline V gives CDR1 MDHEN, CDR2 SYDVKM. V was cut by 3 bases and J by 8 bases, with 10 bases left in between. CDR3 length equals 12 residues. The DNA for the CDR3 is TGTGCCAGCAGTTTTAGTATGGGCGGCTACACCTTC. It encodes CASSFSMGGYTF.

J is TRBJ1-1 and V is TRBV28, with D tentatively TRBD1 (5 bases). The germline V and J ends were trimmed by 6 bases and 6 bases, with 14 bases remaining between them. The CDR3 runs to 13 residues. The germline CDR1 and CDR2 sequences are MDHEN and SYDVKM. The CDR3 DNA sequence: TGTGCCAGCAGCTGGGGCAGTCATCCTGAAGCTTTCTTT. Protein sequence: CASSWGSHPEAFF.

This clonotype was seen at least ten times. This chain uses TRBV7-9 with TRBJ2-6; no definite D call. CDR3 size: 14 residues. Germline values: CDR1 SEHNR, CDR2 FQNEAQ (reference sequence). V lost 2 bases to trimming and J lost 2 bases, with 4 bases between them. CDR3 in amino acids: CASSLSPGANVLTF. Written as DNA, the CDR3 is TGTGCCAGCAGCTTATCCCCTGGGGCCAACGTCCTGACTTTC.

This clonotype showed up many times. The V call is TRBV6-2 or TRBV6-3, the J call TRBJ2-7; D is possibly TRBD1 (6 bases). The V end was cut by 2 bases, the J end by 2 bases, with 13 bases between. Germline values: CDR1 MNHEY, CDR2 SVGEGT. This CDR3 spans 15 amino acids. The CDR3 DNA is TGTGCCAGCAGTTACCCAGCGGACAGCGCCTACGAGCAGTACTTC. Translation gives CASSYPADSAYEQYF.

The rearrangement uses TRBV7-9 and TRBJ2-7; maybe TRBD2 (6 bases). This CDR3 spans 15 amino acids. Germline V lookup: CDR1 SEHNR, CDR2 FQNEAQ (reference sequence). Trimming pared 2 bases from V and 6 bases from J, leaving 17 bases between. The CDR3 DNA is TGTGCCAGCAGCTTAATCAGGGACTTAGTCGCCGAGCAGTACTTC. Amino acids: CASSLIRDLVAEQYF.

The chain is built from TRBV7-9 and TRBJ2-5; 7 bases fit TRBD2. V lost 3 bases to trimming and J lost 3 bases; unmatched junction nucleotides: 4. The CDR3 extends over 14 amino acids. Germline V lookup: CDR1 SEHNR, CDR2 FQNEAQ (reference sequence). In nucleotides, the CDR3 is TGTGCCAGCAGCTTCCCTCTAGCGGAAGAGACCCAGTACTTC. Its protein is CASSFPLAEETQYF.

Notes on this clonotype: Its ends do not fully match the called genes, so a read error is possible. The chain employs TRBV5-3 and TRBJ1-2; 9 nucleotides align to TRBD1. TRBV5-3 falls under the ORF class, with uncertain function. The CDR3 is made up of 15 amino acids. The CDR3 DNA reads TGTGCCAGCAGCTTCGGGGGGGACAGGGACTATGGCTACACCTTC. It encodes CASSFGGDRDYGYTF.

The chain carries TRBV28 and TRBJ1-1; D remains unclear. From germline, CDR1 is MDHEN and CDR2 SYDVKM. CDR3 length equals 14 residues. Trimming shortened V by 6 bases and J by 1 base, and 12 bases separated the two germline ends. CDR3 residues: CASSPGSTNTEAFF. Here the CDR3 DNA reads TGTGCCAGCAGCCCCGGGAGCACGAACACTGAAGCTTTCTTT.

This clonotype was seen a handful of times. The chain has TRBV20-1 and TRBJ2-3; unclear D gene. V was pared by 4 bases and J by 0 bases, with 5 bases between. There are 12 residues in the CDR3. Germline V CDR1 and CDR2: DFQATT, SNEGSKA (reference sequence). The CDR3 sequence is CSAIASTDTQYF. The CDR3, as DNA: TGCAGTGCTATCGCTAGCACAGATACGCAGTATTTT.

The chain carries TRBV6-6 and TRBJ1-4, with D tentatively TRBD1 (5 bases). V was clipped by 0 bases and J by 0 bases, with 8 bases between them. The CDR3 loop spans 16 amino acids. CDR1 is MNHNY and CDR2 is SVGAGI in the germline V gene (reference sequence). In DNA, the CDR3 is TGTGCCAGCAGTTACTCGAGGGGCGCAACTAATGAAAAACTGTTTTTT. It is translated as CASSYSRGATNEKLFF.

This clonotype was observed a handful of times. The chain has TRBV6-2 or TRBV6-3 and TRBJ2-1, with a tentative D call TRBD2 (5 bases). This CDR3 contains 13 residues. Germline V CDR1 and CDR2: MNHEY, SVGEGT. V lost 4 bases and J 9 bases, leaving 13 bases between the germline ends. CDR3 DNA: TGTGCCAGCAGTTGGACGCGGGCGGGTGAGCAGTTCTTC. As protein: CASSWTRAGEQFF.

This clonotype was seen a handful of times. CDR3 coding DNA: TGTGCCAGCAGGTTGTTTCTGAGGGTGGGAGACACTGAAGCTTTCTTT. Translated, it gives CASRLFLRVGDTEAFF. V usage is TRBV6-1 and J usage is TRBJ1-1, with no clear D. The V and J ends lost 6 bases and 3 bases respectively, with 20 bases between them. The CDR3 runs to 16 residues. Germline CDR1 reads MNHNS; CDR2 reads SASEGT.

This clonotype was observed a few times. V and J are TRBV6-2 or TRBV6-3 and TRBJ1-1; D is uncertain. Per the germline V gene, CDR1 is MNHEY and CDR2 is SVGEGT. This CDR3 spans 12 amino acids. V gave up 0 bases and J gave up 8 bases, with 7 bases separating them. CDR3 bases: TGTGCCAGCAGTTACTCTGGCGTAGAAGCTTTCTTT. It codes for CASSYSGVEAFF.

This chain connects TRBV3-1 to TRBJ1-2; no clear D gene. The length of the CDR3 is 14 residues. The germline CDR1 and CDR2 sequences are LGHDT and YNNKEL (reference sequence). The V end was cut by 0 bases, the J end by 4 bases, with 9 bases between. As DNA, the CDR3 is TGTGCCAGCAGCCAAGAGGTACGGTCCTATGGCTACACCTTC. It yields the protein CASSQEVRSYGYTF.

This clonotype was seen at least ten times. CDR3 residues: CASSLASWGREYTDTQYF. The CDR3, as DNA: TGTGCCAGCAGCTTAGCGAGCTGGGGGAGAGAGTACACAGATACGCAGTATTTT. This chain joins TRBV7-6 and TRBJ2-3; the D call may be TRBD1 or TRBD2 (5 bases each). With 0 bases removed from V and 2 bases from J, the gap between germline ends came to 18 bases. Per germline, CDR1 SGHVS and CDR2 FNYEAQ. CDR3 length: 18 amino acids.

This clonotype has at least ten counts. The chain is built from TRBV7-2 and TRBJ1-1; D possibly corresponds to TRBD1 (6 bases). Germline CDR1 and CDR2: SGHTA and FQGNSA. Trimming removed 2 bases at V and 2 bases at J, with 15 bases between. The CDR3 has 16 residues. The CDR3: CASSLRGYGRNTEAFF. The CDR3 region has the DNA TGTGCCAGCAGCTTAAGGGGGTACGGGAGAAACACTGAAGCTTTCTTT.

This clonotype was recorded many times. The chain combines TRBV7-2 with TRBJ1-1, with TRBD1 matching 8 bases. CDR3 length equals 15 residues. Trimming removed 2 bases from V and 5 bases from J; junction bases left unmatched: 7. Germline lookup yields CDR1 SGHTA and CDR2 FQGNSA. The CDR3 region is CASSLYRGSWTEAFF. CDR3 bases: TGTGCCAGCAGCTTATACAGGGGGTCTTGGACTGAAGCTTTCTTT.

The count of this clonotype is one. The chain has TRBV6-1 and TRBJ1-5; D might be TRBD1 (5 bases). The CDR3 runs 18 residues. Germline CDR1 is MNHNS and CDR2 is SASEGT. V was clipped by 1 base and J by 0 bases, with 16 bases between them. The CDR3 loop reads CASSEEWGRRDSNQPQHF. The CDR3 nucleotides are TGTGCCAGCAGTGAAGAATGGGGGAGGAGGGATAGCAATCAGCCCCAGCATTTT.

There are a few counts of this clonotype. J is TRBJ2-1 and V is TRBV7-9, with 8 bases that match TRBD1. V shed 4 bases, J shed 7 bases, and the junction held 3 bases outside the gene matches. There are 13 residues in the CDR3. Germline CDR1 is SEHNR and CDR2 is FQNEAQ (reference sequence). In DNA, the CDR3 is TGTGCCAGCAGCTCAGGGGGCGAGAATGAGCAGTTCTTC. It encodes CASSSGGENEQFF.

The chain couples TRBV28 to TRBJ1-3; TRBD1 agrees at 7 bases. With 8 bases clipped from V and 2 bases from J, the junction kept 6 bases outside the gene matches. This CDR3 has 14 residues. Germline V CDR1 and CDR2: MDHEN, SYDVKM. This chain's CDR3 is CASGIDRAGNTIYF. The CDR3 bases are TGTGCCAGCGGAATCGACAGGGCTGGAAACACCATATATTTT.

In this sample, this clonotype turned up a few times. This chain joins TRBV7-8 and TRBJ2-2, with D tentatively TRBD2 (7 bases). The CDR3 consists of 17 residues. V gave up 1 base and J gave up 10 bases, with 22 bases separating them. Germline values: CDR1 SGHVS, CDR2 FQNEAQ. CDR3 sequence: CASSLVVRGAVKVELFF. The CDR3 DNA is TGTGCCAGCAGCTTAGTAGTTCGGGGGGCCGTCAAGGTGGAGCTGTTTTTT.

The V gene is TRBV9, the J gene TRBJ2-3; D remains unclear. Germline V gives CDR1 SGDLS, CDR2 YYNGEE. CDR3 length: 14 residues. The V end was cut by 1 base, the J end by 0 bases, with 6 bases between. The CDR3 DNA follows: TGTGCCAGCAGCGTACACGGTAGCACAGATACGCAGTATTTT. Translation: CASSVHGSTDTQYF.

The rearrangement uses TRBV2 and TRBJ1-5; no firm D call. V was shortened by 1 base and J by 0 bases, with 10 bases between the two germline ends. CDR3 size: 16 residues. Germline V CDR1 and CDR2: SNHLY, FYNNEI. CDR3 nucleotides: TGTGCCAGCAGTGAAGTGCCCCCCAGTAGCAATCAGCCCCAGCATTTT. It specifies CASSEVPPSSNQPQHF. Variable domain in full (rest from reference TRBV2 and TRBJ1-5): EPEVTQTPSHQVTQMGQEVILRCVPISNHLYFYWYRQILGQKVEFLVSFYNNEISEKSEIFDDQFSVERPDGSNFTLKIRSTKLEDSAMYFCASSEVPPSSNQPQHFGDGTRLSIL.

This chain uses TRBV30 with TRBJ1-2; D uncertain. This CDR3 spans 13 amino acids. CDR1 is GTSNPN, CDR2 SVGIG, per germline (reference sequence). V lost 0 bases and J lost 8, with 13 bases in between. The CDR3 nucleotides are TGTGCCTGGAGTGTAGTGGCCTCGAGGGGCTACACCTTC. Its protein product is CAWSVVASRGYTF. The full variable domain, in which reference TRBV30 and TRBJ1-2 provide the parts outside the CDR3, is SQTIHQWPATLVQPVGSPLSLECTVEGTSNPNLYWYRQAAGRGLQLLFYSVGIGQISSEVPQNLSASRPQDRQFILSSKKLLLSDSGFYLCAWSVVASRGYTFGSGTRLTVV.

This clonotype was recorded once. The V gene is TRBV19, the J gene TRBJ1-5, with TRBD1 matching 9 bases. The germline V gene encodes CDR1 LNHDA and CDR2 SQIVND (reference sequence). The V and J ends lost 5 bases and 6 bases, in that order; junction bases with no gene match: 8. This CDR3 has 15 residues. CDR3 residues: CASSQTGGRGQPQHF. The CDR3 DNA is TGTGCCAGTAGTCAAACAGGGGGCAGGGGTCAGCCCCAGCATTTT. Supplemented by reference TRBV19 and TRBJ1-5, the full variable domain reads DGGITQSPKYLFRKEGQNVTLSCEQNLNHDAMYWYRQDPGQGLRLIYYSQIVNDFQKGDIAEGYSVSREKKESFPLTVTSAQKNPTAFYLCASSQTGGRGQPQHFGDGTRLSIL.

This rearrangement joins TRBV5-6 to TRBJ1-1; 10 nucleotides line up with TRBD1. Looked up from germline, CDR1 is SGHDT and CDR2 is YYEEEE. Losses at the gene ends were 1 base for V and 3 bases for J; bases not matched to a gene: 3. The CDR3 totals 15 residues. The CDR3 nucleotides are TGTGCCAGCAGCTTGCGGGACAGGGGCCACACTGAAGCTTTCTTT. Encoded protein: CASSLRDRGHTEAFF.